This TCR beta chain was recovered during a study of CD8 T cells in ankylosing spondylitis. Broader study findings: Enrichment of disease-linked clones was reportedly significant in matched ankylosing spondylitis synovial fluid.

This clonotype was recorded at least ten times. As yet, its antigen is unknown. TCRdb analysed the 5' RACE reads with MiXCR anew, one entry per CDR3 protein. The sample lists roughly 42,000 distinct CDR3 sequences, less than 3.5% occurring once. Looked up from germline, CDR1 is SGDLS and CDR2 is YYNGEE. Trimming took off 0 bases at V and 8 bases at J, with 16 bases between the two ends. The length of the CDR3 is 15 residues. The chain recombines TRBV9 with TRBJ2-3; D is unclear. The material sequenced was blood, either unsorted or a sorted T cell fraction (not recorded which). The clonotype originates from a male donor with ankylosing spondylitis or in good health (not recorded which). The CDR3 reads CASSVVSSNVGTQYF. The DNA of the CDR3 is TGTGCCAGCAGCGTAGTATCCTCCAACGTAGGTACGCAGTATTTT.